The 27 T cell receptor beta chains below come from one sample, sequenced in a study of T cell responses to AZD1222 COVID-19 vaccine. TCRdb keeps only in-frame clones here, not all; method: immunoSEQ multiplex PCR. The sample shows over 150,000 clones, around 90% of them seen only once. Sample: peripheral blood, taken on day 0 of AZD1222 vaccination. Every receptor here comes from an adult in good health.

The DNA for the CDR3 is TGTGCCAGCAGCCTGGGCGGGGCGACTGAAGCTTTCTTT. It codes for CASSLGGATEAFF. V and J are TRBV6-5 and TRBJ1-1; the D gene is possibly TRBD1 (5 bases). This CDR3 spans 13 amino acids. The germline V gene has CDR1 MNHEY and CDR2 SVGAGI. The V end was cut by 6 bases, the J end by 5 bases, with 13 bases between.

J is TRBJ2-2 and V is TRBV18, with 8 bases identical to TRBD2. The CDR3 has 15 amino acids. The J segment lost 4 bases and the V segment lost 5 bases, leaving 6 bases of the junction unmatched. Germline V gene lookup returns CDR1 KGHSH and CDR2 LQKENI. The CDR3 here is CASSSREDSTGELFF. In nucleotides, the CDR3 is TGTGCCAGCTCATCGCGGGAGGACAGCACCGGGGAGCTGTTTTTT.

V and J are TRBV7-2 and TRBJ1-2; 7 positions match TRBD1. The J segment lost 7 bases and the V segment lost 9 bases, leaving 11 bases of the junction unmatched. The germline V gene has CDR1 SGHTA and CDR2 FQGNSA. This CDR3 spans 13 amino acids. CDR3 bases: TGTGCCAGGGCTTCGGACAGGTTCGGTGGCTACACCTTC. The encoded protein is CARASDRFGGYTF.

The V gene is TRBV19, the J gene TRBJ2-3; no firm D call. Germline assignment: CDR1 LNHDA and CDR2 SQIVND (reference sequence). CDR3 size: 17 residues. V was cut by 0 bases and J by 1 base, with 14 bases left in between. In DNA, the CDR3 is TGTGCCAGTAGTATAGATGGACCGAACTTCGGCACAGATACGCAGTATTTT. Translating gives CASSIDGPNFGTDTQYF. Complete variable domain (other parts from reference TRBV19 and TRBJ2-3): DGGITQSPKYLFRKEGQNVTLSCEQNLNHDAMYWYRQDPGQGLRLIYYSQIVNDFQKGDIAEGYSVSREKKESFPLTVTSAQKNPTAFYLCASSIDGPNFGTDTQYFGPGTRLTVL.

The CDR3 nucleotides read TGCGCCAGCAGTGAGTATGAGGCAGGCCAAGAGACCCAGTACTTC. Translated: CASSEYEAGQETQYF. V usage is TRBV10-1 and J usage is TRBJ2-5; no reliable D call. Germline CDR1 and CDR2: WNHNN and SYGVQD (reference sequence). V was shortened by 1 base and J by 1 base, with 10 bases between the two germline ends. The CDR3 has 15 amino acids.

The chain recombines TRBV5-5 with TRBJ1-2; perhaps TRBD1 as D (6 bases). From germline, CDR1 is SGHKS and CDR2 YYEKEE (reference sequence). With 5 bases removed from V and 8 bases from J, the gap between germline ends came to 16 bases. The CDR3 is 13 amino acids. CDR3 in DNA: TGTGCCAGCAGTGTACAGGGACCGGGAGGCTACACCTTC. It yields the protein CASSVQGPGGYTF.

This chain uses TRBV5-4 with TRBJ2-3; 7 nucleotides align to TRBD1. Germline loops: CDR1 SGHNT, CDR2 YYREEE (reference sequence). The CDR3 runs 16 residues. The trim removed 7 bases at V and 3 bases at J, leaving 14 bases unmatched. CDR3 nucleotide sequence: TGTGCCAGCTTCCGCCCAACAGGGGCGGAAACAGATACGCAGTATTTT. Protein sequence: CASFRPTGAETDTQYF.

CDR3 residues: CAGSGARSYNEQFF. CDR3 in DNA: TGTGCCGGCTCAGGGGCTAGGTCCTACAATGAGCAGTTCTTC. This chain uses TRBV10-3 with TRBJ2-1, with D tentatively TRBD1 (6 bases). The V end lost 11 bases, the J end lost 1 base, and 15 bases lay between the germline ends. The CDR3 loop spans 14 amino acids. From germline, CDR1 is ENHRY and CDR2 SYGVKD.

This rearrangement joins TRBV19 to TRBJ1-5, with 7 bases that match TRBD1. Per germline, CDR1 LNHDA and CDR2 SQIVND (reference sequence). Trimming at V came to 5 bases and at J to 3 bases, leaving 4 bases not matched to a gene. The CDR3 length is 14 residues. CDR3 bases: TGTGCCAGTAGTGCGCAGGGGGACAATCAGCCCCAGCATTTT. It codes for CASSAQGDNQPQHF.

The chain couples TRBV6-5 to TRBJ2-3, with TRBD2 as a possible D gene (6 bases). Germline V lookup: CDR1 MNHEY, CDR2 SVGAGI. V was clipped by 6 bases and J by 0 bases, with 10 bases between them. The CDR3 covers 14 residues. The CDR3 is CASSLGTSTDTQYF. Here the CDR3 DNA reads TGTGCCAGCAGCCTCGGGACTAGCACAGATACGCAGTATTTT.

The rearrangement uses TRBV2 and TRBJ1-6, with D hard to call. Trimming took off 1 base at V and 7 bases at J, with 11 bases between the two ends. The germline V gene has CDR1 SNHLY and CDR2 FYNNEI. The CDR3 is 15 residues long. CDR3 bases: TGTGCCAGCAGTGAAGGTCAGGAGGCGAATTCACCCCTCCACTTT. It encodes CASSEGQEANSPLHF.

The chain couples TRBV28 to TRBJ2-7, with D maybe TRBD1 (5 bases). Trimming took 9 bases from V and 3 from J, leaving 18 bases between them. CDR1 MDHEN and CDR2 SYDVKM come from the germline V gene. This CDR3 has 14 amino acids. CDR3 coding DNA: TGTGCCAGTCGCGAGACAGTTCTTAGCTACGAGCAGTACTTC. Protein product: CASRETVLSYEQYF.

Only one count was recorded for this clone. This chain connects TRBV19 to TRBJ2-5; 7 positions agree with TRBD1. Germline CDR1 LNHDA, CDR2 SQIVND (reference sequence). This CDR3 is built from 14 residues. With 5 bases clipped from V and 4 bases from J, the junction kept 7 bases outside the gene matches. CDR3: CASSLTDRVETQYF. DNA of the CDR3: TGTGCCAGTAGTCTCACCGACAGGGTAGAGACCCAGTACTTC.

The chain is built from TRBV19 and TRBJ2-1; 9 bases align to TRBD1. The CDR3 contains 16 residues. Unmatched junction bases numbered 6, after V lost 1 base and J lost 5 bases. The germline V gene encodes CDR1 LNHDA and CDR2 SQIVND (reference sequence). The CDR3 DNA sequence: TGTGCCAGTAGTATAGTGGGACAGGGCTCAAACAATGAGCAGTTCTTC. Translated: CASSIVGQGSNNEQFF.

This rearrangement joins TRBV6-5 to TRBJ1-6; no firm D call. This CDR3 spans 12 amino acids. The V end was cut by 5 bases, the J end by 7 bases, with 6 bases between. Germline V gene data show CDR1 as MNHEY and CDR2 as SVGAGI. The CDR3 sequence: CASSRLNSPLHF. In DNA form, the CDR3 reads TGTGCCAGCAGTCGCCTGAATTCACCCCTCCACTTT.

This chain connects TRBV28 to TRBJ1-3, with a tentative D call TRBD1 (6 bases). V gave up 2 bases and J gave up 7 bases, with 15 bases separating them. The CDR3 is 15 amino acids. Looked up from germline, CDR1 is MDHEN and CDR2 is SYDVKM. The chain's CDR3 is CASSLRAGTTNTIYF. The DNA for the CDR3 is TGTGCCAGCAGTTTAAGGGCGGGGACAACGAACACCATATATTTT.

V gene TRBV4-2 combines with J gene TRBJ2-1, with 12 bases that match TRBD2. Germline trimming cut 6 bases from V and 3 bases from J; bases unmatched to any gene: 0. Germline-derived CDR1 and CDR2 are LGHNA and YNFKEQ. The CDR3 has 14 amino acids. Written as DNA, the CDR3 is TGTGCCAGCAGACTAGCGGGGGGCTACAATGAGCAGTTCTTC. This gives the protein CASRLAGGYNEQFF.

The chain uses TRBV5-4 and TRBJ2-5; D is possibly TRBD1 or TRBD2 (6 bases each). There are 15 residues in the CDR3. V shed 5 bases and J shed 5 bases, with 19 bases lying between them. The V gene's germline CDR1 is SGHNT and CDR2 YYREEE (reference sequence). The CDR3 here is CASSRTVPSGETQYF. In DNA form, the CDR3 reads TGTGCCAGCAGTCGGACAGTTCCAAGCGGGGAGACCCAGTACTTC.

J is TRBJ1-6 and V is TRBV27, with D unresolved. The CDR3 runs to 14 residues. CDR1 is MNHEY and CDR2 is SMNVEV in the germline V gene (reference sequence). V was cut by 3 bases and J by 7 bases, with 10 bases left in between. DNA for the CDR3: TGTGCCAGCAGTTTCAGTGTTGAGAATTCACCCCTCCACTTT. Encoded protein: CASSFSVENSPLHF.

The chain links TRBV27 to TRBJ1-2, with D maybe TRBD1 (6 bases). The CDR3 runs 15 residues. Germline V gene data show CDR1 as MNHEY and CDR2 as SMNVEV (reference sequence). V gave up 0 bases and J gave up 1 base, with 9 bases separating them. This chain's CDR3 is CASSLSRDINYGYTF. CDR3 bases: TGTGCCAGCAGTTTATCCAGGGACATTAACTATGGCTACACCTTC.

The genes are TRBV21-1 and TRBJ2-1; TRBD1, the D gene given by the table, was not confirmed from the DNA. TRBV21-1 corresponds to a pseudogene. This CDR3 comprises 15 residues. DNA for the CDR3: TGTGCCAGCAGCACTCCCGTACAGGGGTACTGCGAGCAGTTCTTC. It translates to CASSTPVQGYCEQFF.

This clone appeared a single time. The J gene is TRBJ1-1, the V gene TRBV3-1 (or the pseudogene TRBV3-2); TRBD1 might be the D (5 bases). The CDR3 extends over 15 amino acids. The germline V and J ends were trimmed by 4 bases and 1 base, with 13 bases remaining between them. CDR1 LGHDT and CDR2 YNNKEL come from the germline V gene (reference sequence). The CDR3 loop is CASSRPGSGNTEAFF. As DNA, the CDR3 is TGTGCCAGCAGCCGTCCAGGGTCGGGGAACACTGAAGCTTTCTTT.

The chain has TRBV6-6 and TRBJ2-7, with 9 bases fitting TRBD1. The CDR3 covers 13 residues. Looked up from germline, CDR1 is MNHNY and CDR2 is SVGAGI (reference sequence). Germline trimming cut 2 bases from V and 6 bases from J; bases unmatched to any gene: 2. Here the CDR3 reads CASSYDRGSEQYF. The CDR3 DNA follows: TGTGCCAGCAGTTACGACAGGGGGAGCGAGCAGTACTTC.

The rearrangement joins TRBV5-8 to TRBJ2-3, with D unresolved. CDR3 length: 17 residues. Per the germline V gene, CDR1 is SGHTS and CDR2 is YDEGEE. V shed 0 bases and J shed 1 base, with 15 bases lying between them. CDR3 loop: CASSLAPELIRTDTQYF. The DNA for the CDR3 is TGTGCCAGCAGCTTGGCCCCAGAGTTGATACGCACAGATACGCAGTATTTT.

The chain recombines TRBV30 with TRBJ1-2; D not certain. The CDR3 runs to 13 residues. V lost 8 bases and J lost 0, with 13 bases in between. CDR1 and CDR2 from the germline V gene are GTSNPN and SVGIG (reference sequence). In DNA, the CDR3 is TGTGCCCACCCCGTCAGCCCTAACTATGGCTACACCTTC. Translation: CAHPVSPNYGYTF.

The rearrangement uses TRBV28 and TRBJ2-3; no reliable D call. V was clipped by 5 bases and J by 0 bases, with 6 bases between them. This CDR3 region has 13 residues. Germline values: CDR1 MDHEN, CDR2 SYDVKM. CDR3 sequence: CASSPYSTDTQYF. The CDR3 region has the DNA TGTGCCAGCAGTCCATACAGCACAGATACGCAGTATTTT.

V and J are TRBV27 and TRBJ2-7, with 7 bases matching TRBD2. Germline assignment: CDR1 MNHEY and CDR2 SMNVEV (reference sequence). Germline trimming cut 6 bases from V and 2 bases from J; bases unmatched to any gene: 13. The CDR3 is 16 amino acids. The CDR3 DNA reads TGTGCCAGCAGGCACCTCTCGGGGGAGGGGACCTACGAGCAGTACTTC. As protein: CASRHLSGEGTYEQYF.